This T cell receptor beta chain was found in a study of blood T cell repertoires in COVID-19. V dropped 4 bases and J dropped 3 bases, with 18 bases sitting between them. The CDR3 is 16 residues long. Germline loops: CDR1 SGHRS, CDR2 YFSETQ. The assay was immunoSEQ multiplex PCR, and TCRdb's table has in-frame clones only and misses some. Among about 97,000 clones, approximately 87% were seen once, and the ten largest hold roughly 10%. The clonotype was recovered from a woman in her thirties with acute or convalescent COVID-19. The chain is built from TRBV5-1 and TRBJ2-3; weak D call: TRBD1 (6 bases). Sequenced input: peripheral blood. The DNA for the CDR3 is TGCGCCAGCAGCCCGGGACAACCGAAGGGGACAGATACGCAGTATTTT. It yields the protein CASSPGQPKGTDTQYF.